These 5 T cell receptor beta chains share one sample of origin, sequenced in a study of blood T cell repertoires in COVID-19. Assay used: immunoSEQ multiplex PCR; TCRdb lists only in-frame clones, some missing. Of 310,000 or so clones listed, around 90% were seen once; the top ten hold 1%. The source material was peripheral blood. These receptors were obtained from a man aged 45 to 65 with active or convalescent COVID-19.

The CDR3 reads CASSLTSGSTDTQYF. For the CDR3, the DNA is TGTGCCAGCAGCTTGACTAGCGGATCCACAGATACGCAGTATTTT. The chain is built from TRBV7-2 and TRBJ2-3, with 9 nucleotides matching TRBD2. Unmatched junction bases numbered 3, after V lost 3 bases and J lost 2 bases. Germline V gene sequence: CDR1 SGHTA, CDR2 FQGNSA. The length of the CDR3 is 15 residues.

The chain joins TRBV6-1 to TRBJ1-6; 11 nucleotides match TRBD1. CDR1 MNHNS and CDR2 SASEGT come from the germline V gene. The CDR3 totals 16 residues. The V segment lost 4 bases and the J segment 8 bases; nucleotides outside the gene matches: 7. The CDR3 DNA follows: TGTGCCAGCAGTGTAGTCCCGGGACAGGGGGATTCACCCCTCCACTTT. Protein: CASSVVPGQGDSPLHF.

The J gene is TRBJ1-1, the V gene TRBV10-3; a weak D match, TRBD1 (6 bases). In germline, CDR1 is ENHRY, CDR2 SYGVKD. The CDR3 runs 17 residues. Trimming took 4 bases from V and 3 from J, leaving 21 bases between them. This chain's CDR3 is CAISGFPQGSTDTEAFF. CDR3 nucleotide sequence: TGTGCCATCAGTGGGTTCCCCCAGGGGAGCACGGACACTGAAGCTTTCTTT.

The chain recombines TRBV5-1 with TRBJ2-7; D not resolved. This CDR3 contains 16 residues. Germline CDR1 SGHRS, CDR2 YFSETQ. Between the trimmed V and J ends, which lost 1 base and 0 bases, there was a span of 14 bases. CDR3 loop: CASSLNPAGLSYEQYF. In DNA, the CDR3 is TGCGCCAGCAGCTTGAATCCCGCAGGCCTCTCCTACGAGCAGTACTTC.

The CDR3 coding sequence is TGTGCCAGCAGGGAGCAGCACAATGAGCAGTTCTTC. It specifies CASREQHNEQFF. The J gene is TRBJ2-1, the V gene TRBV25-1, with D uncertain. This CDR3 is 12 amino acids long. Trimming removed 6 bases from V and 5 bases from J, with 8 bases in between. Germline CDR1 is MGHDK and CDR2 is SYGVNS.